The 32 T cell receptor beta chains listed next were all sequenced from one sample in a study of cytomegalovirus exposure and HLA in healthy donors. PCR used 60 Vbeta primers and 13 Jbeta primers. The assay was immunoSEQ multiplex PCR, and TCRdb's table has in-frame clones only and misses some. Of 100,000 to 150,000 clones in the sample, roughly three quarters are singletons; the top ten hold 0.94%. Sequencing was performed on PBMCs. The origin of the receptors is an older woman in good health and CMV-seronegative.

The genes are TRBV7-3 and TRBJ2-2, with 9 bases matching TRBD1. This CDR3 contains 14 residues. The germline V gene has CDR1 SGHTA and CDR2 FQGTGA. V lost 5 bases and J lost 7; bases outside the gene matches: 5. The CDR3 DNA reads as TGTGCCAGCAGCGAACAGGGGGCGGTCGGGGAGCTGTTTTTT. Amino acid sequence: CASSEQGAVGELFF.

In DNA, the CDR3 is TGTGCCAGCAGCTTAGATGGCCCGAATCAGCCCCAGCATTTT. Translation: CASSLDGPNQPQHF. This rearrangement joins TRBV11-2 to TRBJ1-5, with D unresolved. Trimming left V 0 bases short and J 4 bases short, with 7 bases between. This CDR3 comprises 14 residues. Germline V gives CDR1 SGHAT, CDR2 FQNNGV.

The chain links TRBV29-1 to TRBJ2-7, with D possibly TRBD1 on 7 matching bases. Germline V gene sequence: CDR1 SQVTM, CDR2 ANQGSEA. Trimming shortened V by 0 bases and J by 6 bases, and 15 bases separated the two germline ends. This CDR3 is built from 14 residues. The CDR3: CSVEDQEGAGEQYF. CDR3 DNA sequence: TGCAGCGTTGAAGATCAGGAGGGGGCAGGCGAGCAGTACTTC.

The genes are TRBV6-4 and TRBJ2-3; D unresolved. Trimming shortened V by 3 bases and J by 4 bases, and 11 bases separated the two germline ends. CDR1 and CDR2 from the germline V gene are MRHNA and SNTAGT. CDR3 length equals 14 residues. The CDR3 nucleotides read TGTGCCAGCAGTGAAAATACAGCATCAGATACGCAGTATTTT. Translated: CASSENTASDTQYF.

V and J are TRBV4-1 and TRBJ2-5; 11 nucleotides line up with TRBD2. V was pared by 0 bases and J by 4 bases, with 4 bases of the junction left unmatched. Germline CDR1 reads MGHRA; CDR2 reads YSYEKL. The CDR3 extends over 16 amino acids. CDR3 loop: CASSQETSGVGETQYF. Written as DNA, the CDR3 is TGCGCCAGCAGCCAAGAGACTAGCGGGGTGGGAGAGACCCAGTACTTC.

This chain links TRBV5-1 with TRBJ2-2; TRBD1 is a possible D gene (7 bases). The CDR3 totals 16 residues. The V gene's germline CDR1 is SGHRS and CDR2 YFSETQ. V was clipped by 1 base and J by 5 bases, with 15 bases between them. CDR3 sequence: CASSLQGGSRTGELFF. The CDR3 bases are TGCGCCAGCAGCTTGCAGGGGGGTTCCAGGACCGGGGAGCTGTTTTTT.

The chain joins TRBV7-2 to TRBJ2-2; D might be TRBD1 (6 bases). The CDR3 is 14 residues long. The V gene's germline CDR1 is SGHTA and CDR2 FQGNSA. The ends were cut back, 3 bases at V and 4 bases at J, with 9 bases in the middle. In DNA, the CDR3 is TGTGCCAGCAGCTTCACAGGGTTCACCGGGGAGCTGTTTTTT. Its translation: CASSFTGFTGELFF.

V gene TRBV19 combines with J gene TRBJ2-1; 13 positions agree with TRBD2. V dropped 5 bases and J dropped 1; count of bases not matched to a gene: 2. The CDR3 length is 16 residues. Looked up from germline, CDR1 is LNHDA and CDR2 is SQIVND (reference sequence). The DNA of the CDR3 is TGTGCCAGTAGTTCGGGACTAGCGGGATCCTACAATGAGCAGTTCTTC. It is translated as CASSSGLAGSYNEQFF.

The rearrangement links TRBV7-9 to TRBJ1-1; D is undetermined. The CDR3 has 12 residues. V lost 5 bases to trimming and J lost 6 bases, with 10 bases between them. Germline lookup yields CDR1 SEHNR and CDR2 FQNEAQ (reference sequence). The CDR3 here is CASSIASAEAFF. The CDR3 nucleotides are TGTGCCAGCAGCATCGCTTCGGCTGAAGCTTTCTTT.

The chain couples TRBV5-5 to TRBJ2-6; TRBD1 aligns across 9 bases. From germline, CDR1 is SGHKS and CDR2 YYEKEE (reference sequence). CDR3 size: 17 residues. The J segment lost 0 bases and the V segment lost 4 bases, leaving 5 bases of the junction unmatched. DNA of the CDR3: TGTGCCAGCAGCCCCGGACAGGGGCACTCTGGGGCCAACGTCCTGACTTTC. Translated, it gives CASSPGQGHSGANVLTF.

As DNA, the CDR3 is TGTGCCAGCAGGGCCGGGACAGGCCTCAATCAGCCCCAGCATTTT. It is translated as CASRAGTGLNQPQHF. V is TRBV2 and J is TRBJ1-5, with 8 bases that match TRBD1. With 6 bases clipped from V and 3 bases from J, the junction kept 7 bases outside the gene matches. Germline CDR1 SNHLY, CDR2 FYNNEI. The CDR3 runs 15 residues.

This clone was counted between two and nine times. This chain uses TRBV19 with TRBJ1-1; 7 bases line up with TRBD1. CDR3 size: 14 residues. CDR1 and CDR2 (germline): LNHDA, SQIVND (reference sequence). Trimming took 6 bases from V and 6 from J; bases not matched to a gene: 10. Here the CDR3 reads CASRPRTGDPEAFF. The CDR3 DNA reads TGTGCCAGTAGGCCTCGAACAGGGGACCCTGAAGCTTTCTTT.

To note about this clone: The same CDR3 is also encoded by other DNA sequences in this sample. CDR3 DNA sequence: TGTGCCAGCAGTTTGGGGGGGGGAGGCAATCAGCCCCAGCATTTT. It is translated as CASSLGGGGNQPQHF. The chain uses TRBV28 and TRBJ1-5, with D possibly matching TRBD1 (5 bases). This CDR3 region has 15 residues. Germline assignment: CDR1 MDHEN and CDR2 SYDVKM. Trimming removed 3 bases from V and 2 bases from J, with 11 bases in between.

The CDR3 coding sequence is TGTGCCAGCAGCCCCCGTTGGGGAGCGGACACTGAAGCTTTCTTT. Translating gives CASSPRWGADTEAFF. This chain uses TRBV5-6 with TRBJ1-1, with no clear D. V was shortened by 4 bases and J by 3 bases, with 16 bases between the two germline ends. The CDR3 has 15 residues. The V gene's germline CDR1 is SGHDT and CDR2 YYEEEE.

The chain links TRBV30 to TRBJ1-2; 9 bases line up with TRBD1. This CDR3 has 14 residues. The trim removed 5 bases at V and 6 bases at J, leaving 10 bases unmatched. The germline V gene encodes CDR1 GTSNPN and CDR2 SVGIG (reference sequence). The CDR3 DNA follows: TGTGCCTGGGCCCAAAGGGACAGGGTAAATGGCTACACCTTC. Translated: CAWAQRDRVNGYTF.

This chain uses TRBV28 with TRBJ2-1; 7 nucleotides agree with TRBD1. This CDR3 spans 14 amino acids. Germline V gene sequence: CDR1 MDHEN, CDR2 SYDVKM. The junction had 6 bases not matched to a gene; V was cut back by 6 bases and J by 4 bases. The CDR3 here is CASRERQGYNEQFF. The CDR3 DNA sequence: TGTGCCAGCAGAGAACGACAGGGTTACAATGAGCAGTTCTTC. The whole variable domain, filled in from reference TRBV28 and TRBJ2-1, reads DVKVTQSSRYLVKRTGEKVFLECVQDMDHENMFWYRQDPGLGLRLIYFSYDVKMKEKGDIPEGYSVSREKKERFSLILESASTNQTSMYLCASRERQGYNEQFFGPGTRLTVL.

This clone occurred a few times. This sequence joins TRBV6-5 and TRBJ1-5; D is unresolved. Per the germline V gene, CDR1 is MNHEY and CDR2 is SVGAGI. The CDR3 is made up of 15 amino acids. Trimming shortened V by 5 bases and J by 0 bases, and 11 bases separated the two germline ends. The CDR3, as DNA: TGTGCCAGCAGTCGGTCATCCGGTAGCAATCAGCCCCAGCATTTT. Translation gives CASSRSSGSNQPQHF.

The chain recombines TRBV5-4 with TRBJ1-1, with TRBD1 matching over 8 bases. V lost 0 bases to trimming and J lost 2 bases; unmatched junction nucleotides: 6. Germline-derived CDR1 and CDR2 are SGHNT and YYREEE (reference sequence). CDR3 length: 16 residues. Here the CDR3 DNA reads TGTGCCAGCAGCTTGGCAGGGGGCGGGCGTAACACTGAAGCTTTCTTT. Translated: CASSLAGGGRNTEAFF. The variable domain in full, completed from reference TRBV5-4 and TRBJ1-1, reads ETGVTQSPTHLIKTRGQQVTLRCSSQSGHNTVSWYQQALGQGPQFIFQYYREEENGRGNFPPRFSGLQFPNYSSELNVNALELDDSALYLCASSLAGGGRNTEAFFGQGTRLTVV.

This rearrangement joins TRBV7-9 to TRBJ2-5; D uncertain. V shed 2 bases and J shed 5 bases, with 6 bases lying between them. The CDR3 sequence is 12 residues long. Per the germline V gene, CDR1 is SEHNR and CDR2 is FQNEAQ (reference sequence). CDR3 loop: CASSLRWETQYF. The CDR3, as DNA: TGTGCCAGCAGCTTACGGTGGGAGACCCAGTACTTC. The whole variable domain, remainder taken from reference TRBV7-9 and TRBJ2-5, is DTGVSQNPRHKITKRGQNVTFRCDPISEHNRLYWYRQTLGQGPEFLTYFQNEAQLEKSRLLSDRFSAERPKGSFSTLEIQRTEQGDSAMYLCASSLRWETQYFGPGTRLLVL.

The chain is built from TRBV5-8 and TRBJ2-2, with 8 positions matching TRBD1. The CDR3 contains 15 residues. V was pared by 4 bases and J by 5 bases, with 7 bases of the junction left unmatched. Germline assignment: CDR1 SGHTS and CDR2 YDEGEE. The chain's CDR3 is CASSRTGTRTGELFF. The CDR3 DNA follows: TGTGCCAGCAGCCGGACAGGGACGAGGACCGGGGAGCTGTTTTTT.

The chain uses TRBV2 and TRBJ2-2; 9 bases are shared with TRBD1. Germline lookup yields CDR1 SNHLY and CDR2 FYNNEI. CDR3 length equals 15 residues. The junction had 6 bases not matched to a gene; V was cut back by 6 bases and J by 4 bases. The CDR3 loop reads CASRLRQGGTGELFF. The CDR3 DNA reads TGTGCCAGCAGATTGAGACAGGGGGGCACCGGGGAGCTGTTTTTT.

This chain's CDR3 is CASSSVGQGTDTQYF. Here the CDR3 DNA reads TGCGCCAGCAGCTCGGTGGGACAGGGTACAGATACGCAGTATTTT. The rearrangement joins TRBV5-1 to TRBJ2-3; TRBD1 matches at 9 bases. Trimming took 3 bases from V and 3 from J; bases not matched to a gene: 5. This CDR3 spans 15 amino acids. The germline V gene encodes CDR1 SGHRS and CDR2 YFSETQ.

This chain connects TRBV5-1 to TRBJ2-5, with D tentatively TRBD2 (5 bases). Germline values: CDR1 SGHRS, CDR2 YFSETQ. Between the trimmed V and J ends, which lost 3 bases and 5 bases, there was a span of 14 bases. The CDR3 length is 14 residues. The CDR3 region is CASSSGPSGETQYF. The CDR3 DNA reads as TGCGCCAGCAGCTCCGGGCCCTCGGGGGAGACCCAGTACTTC. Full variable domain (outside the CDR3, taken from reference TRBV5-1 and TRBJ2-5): KAGVTQTPRYLIKTRGQQVTLSCSPISGHRSVSWYQQTPGQGLQFLFEYFSETQRNKGNFPGRFSGRQFSNSRSEMNVSTLELGDSALYLCASSSGPSGETQYFGPGTRLLVL.

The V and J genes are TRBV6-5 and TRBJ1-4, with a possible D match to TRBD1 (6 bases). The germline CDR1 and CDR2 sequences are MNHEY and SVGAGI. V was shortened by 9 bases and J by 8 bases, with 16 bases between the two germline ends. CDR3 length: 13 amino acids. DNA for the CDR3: TGTGCCAGTCAACAGGGAAGACGGGAAAAACTGTTTTTT. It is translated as CASQQGRREKLFF.

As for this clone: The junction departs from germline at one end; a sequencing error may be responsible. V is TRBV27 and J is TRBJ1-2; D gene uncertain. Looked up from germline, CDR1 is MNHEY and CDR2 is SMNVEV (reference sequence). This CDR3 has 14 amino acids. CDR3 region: CASSLSITENGYTF. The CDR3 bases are TGTGCCAGCAGTTTATCGATAACAGAAAATGGGTACACCTTC.

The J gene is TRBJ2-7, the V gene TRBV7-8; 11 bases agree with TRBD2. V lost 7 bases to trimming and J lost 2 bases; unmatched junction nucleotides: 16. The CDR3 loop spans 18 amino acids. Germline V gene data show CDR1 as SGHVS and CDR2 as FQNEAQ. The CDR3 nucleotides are TGTGCCAGCACGGCCGGGACTAGCGGCCCGGGGCGGACCTACGAGCAGTACTTC. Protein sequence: CASTAGTSGPGRTYEQYF.

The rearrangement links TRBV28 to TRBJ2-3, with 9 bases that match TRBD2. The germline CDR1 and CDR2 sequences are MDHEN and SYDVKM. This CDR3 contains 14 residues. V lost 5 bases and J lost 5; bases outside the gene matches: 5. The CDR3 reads CASSGGGRGDTQYF. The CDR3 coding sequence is TGTGCCAGCAGTGGGGGCGGGAGGGGAGATACGCAGTATTTT.

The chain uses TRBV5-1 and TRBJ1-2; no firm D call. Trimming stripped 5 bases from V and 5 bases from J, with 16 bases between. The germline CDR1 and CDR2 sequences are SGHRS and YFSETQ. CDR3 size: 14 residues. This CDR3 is CASSSAGERYGYTF. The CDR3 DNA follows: TGCGCCAGCAGTTCTGCAGGTGAGAGATATGGCTACACCTTC.

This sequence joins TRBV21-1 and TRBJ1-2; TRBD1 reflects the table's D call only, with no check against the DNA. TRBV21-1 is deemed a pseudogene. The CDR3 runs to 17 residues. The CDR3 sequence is CASSNAHSNRRDYGYTF. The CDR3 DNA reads TGTGCCAGCAGCAACGCGCACAGCAACAGGAGAGACTATGGCTACACCTTC.

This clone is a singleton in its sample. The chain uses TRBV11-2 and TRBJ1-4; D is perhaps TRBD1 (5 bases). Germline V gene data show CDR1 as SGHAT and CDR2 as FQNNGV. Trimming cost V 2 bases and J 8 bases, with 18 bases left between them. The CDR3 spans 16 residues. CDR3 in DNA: TGTGCCAGCAGCTTATGGGGCGTGGGGTCTGGGGAAAAACTGTTTTTT. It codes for CASSLWGVGSGEKLFF.

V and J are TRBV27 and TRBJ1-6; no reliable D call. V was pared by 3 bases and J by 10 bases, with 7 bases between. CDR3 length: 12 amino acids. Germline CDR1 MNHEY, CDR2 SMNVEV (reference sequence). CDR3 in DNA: TGTGCCAGCAGTTTCCTGAGATCACCCCTCCACTTT. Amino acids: CASSFLRSPLHF.

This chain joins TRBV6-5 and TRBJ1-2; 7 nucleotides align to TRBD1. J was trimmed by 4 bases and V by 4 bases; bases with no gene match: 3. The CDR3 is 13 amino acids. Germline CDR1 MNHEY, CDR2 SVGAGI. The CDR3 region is CASSFTGVYGYTF. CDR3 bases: TGTGCCAGCAGTTTCACAGGGGTCTATGGCTACACCTTC.